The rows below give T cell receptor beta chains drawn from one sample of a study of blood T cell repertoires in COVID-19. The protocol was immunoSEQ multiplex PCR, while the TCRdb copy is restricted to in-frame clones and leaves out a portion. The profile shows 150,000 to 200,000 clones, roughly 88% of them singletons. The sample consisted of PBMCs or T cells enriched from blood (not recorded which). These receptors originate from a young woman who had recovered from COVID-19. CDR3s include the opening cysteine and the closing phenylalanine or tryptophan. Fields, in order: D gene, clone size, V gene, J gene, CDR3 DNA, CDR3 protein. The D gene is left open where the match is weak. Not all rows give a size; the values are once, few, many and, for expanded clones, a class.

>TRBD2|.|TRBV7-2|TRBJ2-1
TGTGCCAGCAGCTTACTAGCGGGGGGGGGCAATGAGCAGTTCTTC
CASSLLAGGGNEQFF
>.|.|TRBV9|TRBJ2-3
TGTGCCAGCAGCCCCACTTTTAACACAGATACGCAGTATTTT
CASSPTFNTDTQYF
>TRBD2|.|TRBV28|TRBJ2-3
TGTGCCAGCAGTTCGATTGGACTAGCAGATAGCACAGATACGCAGTATTTT
CASSSIGLADSTDTQYF
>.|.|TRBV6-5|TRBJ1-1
TGTGCCAGCACCCGACCAGGGTACACTGAAGCTTTCTTT
CASTRPGYTEAFF
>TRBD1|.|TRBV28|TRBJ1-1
TGTGCCAGCAGTTTTTTGACAGGGACGGTCACTGAAGCTTTCTTT
CASSFLTGTVTEAFF
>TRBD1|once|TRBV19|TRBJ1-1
TGTGCCAGTAGAAGGGGCGGACAGGTGAACACTGAAGCTTTCTTT
CASRRGGQVNTEAFF
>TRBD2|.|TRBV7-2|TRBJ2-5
TGTGCCAGCAGCTTAGTGCTAGCGGGGGGTGGGGAGACCCAGTACTTC
CASSLVLAGGGETQYF
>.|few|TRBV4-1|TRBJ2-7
TGCGCCAGCAGCCAAGTTTCCGGGAGTTCCAACGAGCAGTACTTC
CASSQVSGSSNEQYF
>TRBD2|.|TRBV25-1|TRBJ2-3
TGTGCCAGCACGACGGGAGGGCCAGATACGCAGTATTTT
CASTTGGPDTQYF
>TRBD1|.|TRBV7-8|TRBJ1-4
TGTGCCAGCAGCTTAACGCAGGGGGCCCGTGAAAAACTGTTTTTT
CASSLTQGAREKLFF
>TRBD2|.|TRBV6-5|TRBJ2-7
TGTGCCAGCAGCTCTTCTAGCGGGACACCCTACGAGCAGTACTTC
CASSSSSGTPYEQYF
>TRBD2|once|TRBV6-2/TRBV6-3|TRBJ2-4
TGTGCCAGCAGTTACTCGCCCCTAGCCGGGGGGGCCGAAAACATTCAGTACTTC
CASSYSPLAGGAENIQYF
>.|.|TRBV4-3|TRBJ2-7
TGCGCCAGCAGCCAAGATCGACAGGGCTTGCTGGGAGGCGAGCAGTACTTC
CASSQDRQGLLGGEQYF
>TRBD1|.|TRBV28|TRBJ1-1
TGTGCCAGCAGTCAAAGAAGGGGGCTGGGGTGGACTGAAGCTTTCTTT
CASSQRRGLGWTEAFF
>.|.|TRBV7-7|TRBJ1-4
TGTGCTAGCAGCCAGACGGACAGTCGGCAAGAAAAACTGTTTTTT
CASSQTDSRQEKLFF
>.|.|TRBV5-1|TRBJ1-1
TGCGCCAGCAGCTTGGTGCACAGCTCAAACACTGAAGCTTTCTTT
CASSLVHSSNTEAFF
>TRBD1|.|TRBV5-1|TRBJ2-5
TGCGCCAGCAGCCCCGCGTCTTCCGGACAGGGGGGGGAGACCCAGTACTTC
CASSPASSGQGGETQYF
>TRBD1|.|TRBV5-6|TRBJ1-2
TGTGCCAGCAGCTTGGGGGACAGGGACGAGGGCTACACCTTC
CASSLGDRDEGYTF
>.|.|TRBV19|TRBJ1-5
TGTGCCAGTAGTTCGTGGTATTTTTTGGACAGAGATAGCAATCAGCCCCAGCATTTT
CASSSWYFLDRDSNQPQHF
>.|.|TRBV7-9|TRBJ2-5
TGTGCCAGCAGCTTATTTCTTGGGGCTACAGAGACCCAGTACTTC
CASSLFLGATETQYF
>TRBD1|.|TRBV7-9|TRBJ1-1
TGTGCCAGCAGCTTACATCAGGGGGGCACTGAAGCTTTCTTT
CASSLHQGGTEAFF
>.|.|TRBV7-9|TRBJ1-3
TGTGCCAGCAGCTTCGAGGTTACGAACACCATATATTTT
CASSFEVTNTIYF
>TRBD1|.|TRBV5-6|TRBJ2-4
TGTGCCAGCAGCCACGGACAGGGCCTAGCCAAAAACATTCAGTACTTC
CASSHGQGLAKNIQYF
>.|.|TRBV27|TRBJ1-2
TGTGCCAGCCGCCGGGACACGGATGGCTACACCTTC
CASRRDTDGYTF
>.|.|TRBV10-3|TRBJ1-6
TGTGCCATCAGTGAGTCCGGGGGGCTGGATTCACCCCTCCACTTT
CAISESGGLDSPLHF
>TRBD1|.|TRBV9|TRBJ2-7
TGTGCCAGCAGCCCGGACAGGGCGTCTGGCTACGAGCAGTACTTC
CASSPDRASGYEQYF
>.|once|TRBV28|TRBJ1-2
TGTGCCAGCAGTATAGGACAAGTCTCTCAAGACTATGGCTACACCTTC
CASSIGQVSQDYGYTF
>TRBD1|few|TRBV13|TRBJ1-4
TGTGCCAGCAGCCCCCGGACAGGGAAGATGGAAAAACTGTTTTTT
CASSPRTGKMEKLFF
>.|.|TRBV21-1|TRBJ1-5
TGTGCCAGCAGCCGACCGGGTGGAAATCAGCCCCAGCATTTT
CASSRPGGNQPQHF
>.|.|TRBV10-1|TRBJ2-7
TGCGCCAGCAGTGAGTTTATCTACAGCTCTTACTCCTACGAGCAGTACTTC
CASSEFIYSSYSYEQYF